The present TCR beta chain was sequenced within a study of monozygotic twins with inflammatory bowel disease. The CDR3 spans 16 residues. The V gene's germline CDR1 is SGHRS and CDR2 YFSETQ. In regard to this clonotype: The antigen remains unidentified.

Amplification of TCRalpha and TCRbeta cDNA involved two nested PCRs that ran for approximately 17 and 9 cycles. Each CDR3 protein gets one entry in TCRdb, which reprocessed the 5' RACE reads and gives no DNA. The sample holds fewer than 150,000 distinct CDR3 sequences. Overall study findings and caveats: The sharing of clonotypes with others was lower in IBD patients than in healthy twins, especially with disease activity.

The chain links TRBV5-1 to TRBJ2-7; TCRdb designates TRBD2, a call that cannot be tested without DNA. Sequences were obtained from blood. The receptor was derived from a human donor with ulcerative colitis or Crohn's disease, or a healthy co-twin of an affected twin (not recorded which). The CDR3 sequence is CASSLDGSGGLYEQYF.